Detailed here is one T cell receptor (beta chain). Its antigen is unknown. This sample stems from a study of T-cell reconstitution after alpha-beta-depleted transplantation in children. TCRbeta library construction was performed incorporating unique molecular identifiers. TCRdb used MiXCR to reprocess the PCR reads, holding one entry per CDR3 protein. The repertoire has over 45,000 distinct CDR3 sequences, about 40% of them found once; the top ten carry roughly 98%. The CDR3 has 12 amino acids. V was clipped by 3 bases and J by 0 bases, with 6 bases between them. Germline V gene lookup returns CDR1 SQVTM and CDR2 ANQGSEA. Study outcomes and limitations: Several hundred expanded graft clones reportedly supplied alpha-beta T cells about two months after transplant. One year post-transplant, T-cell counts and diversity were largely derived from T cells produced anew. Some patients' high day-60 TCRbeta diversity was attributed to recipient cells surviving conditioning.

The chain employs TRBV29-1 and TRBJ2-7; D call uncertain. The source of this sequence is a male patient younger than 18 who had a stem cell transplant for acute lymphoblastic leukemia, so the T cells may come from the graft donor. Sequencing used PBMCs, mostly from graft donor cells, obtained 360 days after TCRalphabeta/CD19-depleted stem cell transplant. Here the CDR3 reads CSVEDDSYEQYF. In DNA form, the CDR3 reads TGCAGCGTTGAGGACGACTCCTACGAGCAGTACTTC.